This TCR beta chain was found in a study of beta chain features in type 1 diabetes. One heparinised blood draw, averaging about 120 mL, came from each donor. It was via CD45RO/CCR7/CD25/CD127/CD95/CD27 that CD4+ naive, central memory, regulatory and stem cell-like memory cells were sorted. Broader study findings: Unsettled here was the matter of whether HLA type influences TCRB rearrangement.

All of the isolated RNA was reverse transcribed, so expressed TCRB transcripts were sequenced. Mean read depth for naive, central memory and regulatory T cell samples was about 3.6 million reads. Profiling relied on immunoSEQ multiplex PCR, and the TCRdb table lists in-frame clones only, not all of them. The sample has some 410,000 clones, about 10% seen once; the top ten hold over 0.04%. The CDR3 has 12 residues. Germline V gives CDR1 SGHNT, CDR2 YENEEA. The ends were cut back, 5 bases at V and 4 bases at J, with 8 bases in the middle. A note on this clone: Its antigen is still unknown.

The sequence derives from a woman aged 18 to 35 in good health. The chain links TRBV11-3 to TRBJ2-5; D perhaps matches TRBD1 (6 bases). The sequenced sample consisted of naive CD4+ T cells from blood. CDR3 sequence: CASSGGPETQYF. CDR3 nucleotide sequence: TGTGCCAGCAGCGGGGGCCCAGAGACCCAGTACTTC.